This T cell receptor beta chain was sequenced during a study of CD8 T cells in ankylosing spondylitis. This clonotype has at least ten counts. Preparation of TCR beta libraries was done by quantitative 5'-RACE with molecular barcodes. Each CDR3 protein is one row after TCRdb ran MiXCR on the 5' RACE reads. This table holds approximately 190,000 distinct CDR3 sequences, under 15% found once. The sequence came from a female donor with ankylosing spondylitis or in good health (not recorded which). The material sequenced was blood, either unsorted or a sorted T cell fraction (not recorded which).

This CDR3 is CASSYTGNYEQYF. Written as DNA, the CDR3 is TGTGCCAGCAGTTATACAGGGAACTACGAGCAGTACTTC. V usage is TRBV6-5 and J usage is TRBJ2-7; possible D gene TRBD1, 6 bases. V lost 3 bases and J 3 bases, leaving 9 bases between the germline ends. The CDR3 consists of 13 residues. The germline V gene encodes CDR1 MNHEY and CDR2 SVGAGI.